These T cell receptor beta chains were read from a single sample in a study of T cell responses to AZD1222 COVID-19 vaccine. Here immunoSEQ multiplex PCR was the method, and the copy in TCRdb shows in-frame clones only, minus some. Among under 150,000 clones listed, approximately 92% were seen once. The specimen was peripheral blood, collected 28 days after the second AZD1222 dose. These TCRs come from an adult who received the AZD1222 COVID-19 vaccine. The conserved cysteine and the conserved F or W are not part of the CDR3 here.

V,J,length,CDR3
TRBV28,TRBJ1-4,13,ASSFEGAGAEKLF
TRBV5-1,TRBJ1-3,12,ASSDSRSGNTIY
TRBV5-1,TRBJ2-1,13,ASSESGGIYNEQF
TRBV6-5,TRBJ1-1,10,ASSRVKTEAF
TRBV3-1/TRBV3-2,TRBJ1-1,11,ASSTRTGAEAF
TRBV7-2,TRBJ2-3,13,ASSLQGRGTDTQY
TRBV30,TRBJ1-4,9,AWRDWAELF
TRBV6-2/TRBV6-3,TRBJ2-1,13,ASSYSSGAYNEQF
TRBV25-1,TRBJ2-7,13,ASSESKQATYEQY
TRBV27,TRBJ2-3,13,ASSRSGRASDTQY
TRBV7-3,TRBJ1-1,12,ASSSLGHTTEAF
TRBV7-8,TRBJ1-1,11,ASSFDRDTEAF
TRBV2,TRBJ2-7,14,ASSDSEQDNSYEQY
TRBV19,TRBJ2-3,12,ASSIDPGSDTQY
TRBV19,TRBJ2-7,12,ASSRDRSSYEQY
TRBV29-1,TRBJ1-2,9,SVEGRYGYT
TRBV18,TRBJ2-1,13,ASSPLAGEGNEQF
TRBV6-2/TRBV6-3,TRBJ2-1,12,ASSYSGGRNEQF
TRBV29-1,TRBJ2-7,11,SVTGGPSYEQY
TRBV11-2,TRBJ2-3,16,ASSLGSGTSGRADTQY
TRBV29-1,TRBJ2-2,12,SVKSGTSGGELF
TRBV6-2/TRBV6-3,TRBJ2-7,13,ASSYGTGFSYEQY
TRBV11-3,TRBJ1-1,13,ASSREQGLDTEAF
TRBV28,TRBJ1-3,14,ASSLGGARSGNTIY